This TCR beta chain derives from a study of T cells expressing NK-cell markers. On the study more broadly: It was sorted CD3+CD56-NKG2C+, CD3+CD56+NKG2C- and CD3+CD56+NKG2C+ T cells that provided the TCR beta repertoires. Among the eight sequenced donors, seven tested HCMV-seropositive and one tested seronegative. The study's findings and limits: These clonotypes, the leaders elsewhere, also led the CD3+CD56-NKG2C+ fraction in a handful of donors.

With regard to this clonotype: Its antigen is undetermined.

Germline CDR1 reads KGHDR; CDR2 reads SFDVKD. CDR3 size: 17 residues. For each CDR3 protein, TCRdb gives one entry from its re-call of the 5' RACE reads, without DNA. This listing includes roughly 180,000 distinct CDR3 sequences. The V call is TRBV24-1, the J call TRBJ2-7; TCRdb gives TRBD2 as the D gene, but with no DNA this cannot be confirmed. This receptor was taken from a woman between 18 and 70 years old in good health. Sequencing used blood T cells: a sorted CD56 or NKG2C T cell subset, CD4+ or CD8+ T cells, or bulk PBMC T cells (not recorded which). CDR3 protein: CATSERPTSGRAYEQYF.